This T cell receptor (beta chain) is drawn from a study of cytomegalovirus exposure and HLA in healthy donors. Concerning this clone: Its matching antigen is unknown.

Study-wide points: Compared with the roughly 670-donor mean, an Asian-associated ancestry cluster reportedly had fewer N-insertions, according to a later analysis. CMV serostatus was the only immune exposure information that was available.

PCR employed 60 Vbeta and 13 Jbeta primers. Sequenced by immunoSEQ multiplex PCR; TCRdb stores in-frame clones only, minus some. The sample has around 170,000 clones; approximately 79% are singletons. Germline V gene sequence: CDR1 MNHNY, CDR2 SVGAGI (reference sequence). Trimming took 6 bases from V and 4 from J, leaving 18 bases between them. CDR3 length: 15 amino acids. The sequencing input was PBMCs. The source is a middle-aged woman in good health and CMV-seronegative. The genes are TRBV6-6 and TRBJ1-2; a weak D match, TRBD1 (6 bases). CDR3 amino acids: CASSDPTGIFYGYTF. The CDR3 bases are TGTGCCAGCAGCGACCCGACAGGTATTTTCTATGGCTACACCTTC.